Below, 4 T cell receptor beta chains from the same sample are listed, as sequenced in a study of blood T cell repertoires in COVID-19. Assay: immunoSEQ multiplex PCR; the TCRdb copy retains only in-frame clones and omits some. Of 54,000 or so clones listed, about 85% are singletons. Sequencing was performed on peripheral blood. These TCRs come from a woman older than 75 with acute or convalescent COVID-19.

V usage is TRBV16 and J usage is TRBJ1-2, with 7 bases matching TRBD1. Per the germline V gene, CDR1 is KGHSY and CDR2 is FQNENV. V trimming: 3 bases; J trimming: 8 bases; junction bases outside the gene matches: 12. This CDR3 comprises 15 residues. CDR3 protein: CASSHQDRPLGGYTF. CDR3 coding DNA: TGTGCCAGCAGCCACCAGGACAGGCCCCTCGGGGGCTACACCTTC.

V is TRBV11-2 and J is TRBJ2-5, with D perhaps TRBD2 (5 bases). Germline assignment: CDR1 SGHAT and CDR2 FQNNGV. The CDR3 loop spans 14 amino acids. Trimming pared 0 bases from V and 2 bases from J, leaving 7 bases between. The CDR3 is CASSLEWTQETQYF. The CDR3 bases are TGTGCCAGCAGCTTAGAGTGGACTCAAGAGACCCAGTACTTC.

This clone was picked up a small number of times. The J gene is TRBJ1-2, the V gene TRBV11-2; D unclear. Germline V gene sequence: CDR1 SGHAT, CDR2 FQNNGV. CDR3 length: 15 residues. Trimming removed 5 bases from V and 3 bases from J, with 16 bases in between. CDR3 coding DNA: TGTGCCAGCAGCCGCTCACTTATGATGGACTATGGCTACACCTTC. Amino acids: CASSRSLMMDYGYTF.

V usage is TRBV29-1 and J usage is TRBJ2-1; no firm D call. Germline loops: CDR1 SQVTM, CDR2 ANQGSEA. V lost 7 bases and J 3 bases, leaving 13 bases between the germline ends. The CDR3 runs to 13 residues. Written as DNA, the CDR3 is TGCAGCGCTATTCCTGGAGTCTACAATGAGCAGTTCTTC. It is translated as CSAIPGVYNEQFF.